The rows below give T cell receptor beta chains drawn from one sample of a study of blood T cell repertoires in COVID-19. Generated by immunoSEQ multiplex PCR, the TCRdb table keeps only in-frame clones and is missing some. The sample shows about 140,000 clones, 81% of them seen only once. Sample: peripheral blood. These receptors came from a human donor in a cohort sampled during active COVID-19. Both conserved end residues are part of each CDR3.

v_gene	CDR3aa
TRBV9	CASGADTTDTQYF
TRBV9	CASSVKKGTGLAGDDEQFF
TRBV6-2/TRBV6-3	CASSLPVRQGGSPLHF
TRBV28	CASSLEDRADTQYF
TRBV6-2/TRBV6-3	CASSDPGTGNTIYF
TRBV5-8	CASSPTGLPGETQYF
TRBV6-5	CAAVGGTSGSYEQYF
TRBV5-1	CASSPHRQGTTKNIQYF
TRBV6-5	CASSYSPGFQPQHF
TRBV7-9	CASSLDRGTEAFF
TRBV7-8	CASSLAPSGSYNEQFF
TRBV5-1	CASSPISGTGNEQFF
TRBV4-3	CASSQRGGEWANVLTF
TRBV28	CASSLKLGSTGQGALEQFF
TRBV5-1	CASSLTGTGFEGYTF
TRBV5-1	CASSFGKGPQVGETQYF
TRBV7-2	CASSFYHQGDEQYF
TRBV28	CATETPTVTGELFF
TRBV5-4	CASSGPGITNEKLFF
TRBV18	CASSLRQGGYTF
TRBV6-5	CASRNAGGGEKLFF
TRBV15	CATSRDPGGDQPQHF
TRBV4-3	CASSQGMSQAYEQYF
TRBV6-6	CASTQGGTGGVEQYF
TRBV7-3	CASSPGQGIDTGELFF
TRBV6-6	CASSYSGSTYNEQFF
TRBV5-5	CASSRGHNSNQPQHF
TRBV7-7	CASSLGGLAGGGETQYF
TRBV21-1	CASSTRKSYEQYF
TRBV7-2	CASSSRYSEAFF
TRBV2	CASRETGTSDIIDTQYF
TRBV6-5	CASSYSPREQETQYF
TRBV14	CASSYALSSGELFF
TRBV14	CASSRIWPGRRETQYF
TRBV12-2	CASRLARGPLAQETQYF
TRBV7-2	CASSLGQAEVGHF
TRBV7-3	CASSPPGGNTGELFF
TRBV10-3	CAIGNRDSYEQYF
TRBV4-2	CASSQATGTGYEQYF
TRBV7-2	CASSLPSGRASSEQYF
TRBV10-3	CAISEEAREQYF
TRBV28	CASTSTREWSFSGANVLTF
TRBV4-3	CASSLFREKRLGSPLHF
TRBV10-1	CATSSKSSEQYF
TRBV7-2	CASSFVSGYQETQYF
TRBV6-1	CASSEGTAGGETQYF
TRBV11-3	CASSFVSTGELFF
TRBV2	CASSEGGGMMTLYEQYF
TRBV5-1	CASSFLPSYNEQFF
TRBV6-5	CANTLVGHPSHGYTF
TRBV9	CASSVDLGTGGNTIYF
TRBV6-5	CASSRLENTGELFF
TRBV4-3	CASSQARRTEAFF
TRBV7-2	CASSRDRVGTGELFF
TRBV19	CASSIYGIGGATNEKLFF
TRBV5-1	CASSMDRWNGYTF
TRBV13	CASSHRSVAGGPTDTQYF